This TCR beta chain is from a study of PD-L1 blockade in urothelial cancer. Study as a whole: Administration of atezolizumab to patients began around 2014, at 1,200 mg intravenously every 3 weeks. Median T cell yield from blood was roughly 140,000. Of roughly 31 patients, just under 26 were males with bladder-origin urothelial cancer.

Trimming left V 2 bases short and J 4 bases short, with 11 bases between. The germline V gene has CDR1 MNHNS and CDR2 SASEGT. The CDR3 extends over 14 amino acids. On this clone itself: Additional DNA sequences in this sample encode the identical CDR3.

Time point specified: pretreatment peripheral blood. Repertoires were generated with immunoSEQ multiplex PCR, while TCRdb's copy carries only in-frame clones and drops some. This sample has approximately 32,000 clones; roughly four fifths occur once, and the top ten carry under 8%. The material was PBMCs, obtained around atezolizumab (anti-PD-L1) treatment. This receptor was obtained from a man aged 60-69 years with urothelial cancer. This sequence joins TRBV6-1 and TRBJ2-5; D possibly corresponds to TRBD1 (5 bases). The CDR3 here is CASSELGPLETQYF. The DNA for the CDR3 is TGTGCCAGCAGTGAATTGGGGCCACTAGAGACCCAGTACTTC.